What follows are 15 T cell receptor beta chains derived from one specimen sequenced in a study of CD8 T cells in Susac syndrome. Random hexamers were used to reverse transcribe an amount of roughly 0.5 to 1 ug RNA. One entry per CDR3 protein, called by TCRdb with MiXCR from the immunoSEQ multiplex PCR reads. The sample contains some 300,000 distinct CDR3 sequences, approximately 89% of which appear only once. Material for sequencing was CD8+ T cells from PBMCs. These receptors came from a human donor with multiple sclerosis.

The chain couples TRBV6-1 to TRBJ2-1; D uncertain. The CDR3 has 16 residues. Germline V gene sequence: CDR1 MNHNS, CDR2 SASEGT. The ends were cut back, 6 bases at V and 6 bases at J, with 21 bases in the middle. CDR3 in DNA: TGTGCCAGCAGCCCCACACCGGACGAACCTCCCAATGAGCAGTTCTTC. This sequence encodes CASSPTPDEPPNEQFF.

The chain is built from TRBV7-8 and TRBJ1-6; maybe TRBD1 (5 bases). The V gene's germline CDR1 is SGHVS and CDR2 FQNEAQ. The CDR3 length is 18 residues. V lost 5 bases and J 0 bases, leaving 17 bases between the germline ends. CDR3 in DNA: TGTGCCAGCAGCGTTACCCGGGACTCCAGCTCCTATAATTCACCCCTCCACTTT. The encoded protein is CASSVTRDSSSYNSPLHF. Full variable domain (outside the CDR3, taken from reference TRBV7-8 and TRBJ1-6): GAGVSQSPRYKVAKRGQDVALRCDPISGHVSLFWYQQALGQGPEFLTYFQNEAQLDKSGLPSDRFFAERPEGSVSTLKIQRTQQEDSAVYLCASSVTRDSSSYNSPLHFGNGTRLTVT.

The chain employs TRBV7-9 and TRBJ1-1, with a possible D match to TRBD1 (6 bases). This CDR3 has 16 amino acids. Trimming removed 5 bases from V and 0 bases from J, with 16 bases in between. Germline assignment: CDR1 SEHNR and CDR2 FQNEAQ (reference sequence). The DNA for the CDR3 is TGTGCCAGCAGCACCCATCCCGGGGGCATGAACACTGAAGCTTTCTTT. As protein: CASSTHPGGMNTEAFF.

The J gene is TRBJ1-1, the V gene TRBV12-3 or TRBV12-4, with 9 bases identical to TRBD1. The V segment lost 5 bases and the J segment 5 bases; nucleotides outside the gene matches: 9. The CDR3 totals 15 residues. The CDR3 DNA is TGTGCCAGCAGTCCCCGAGACAGGGGGGGAACTGAAGCTTTCTTT. Protein: CASSPRDRGGTEAFF.

V is TRBV6-5 and J is TRBJ2-7; 10 bases agree with TRBD2. Germline V gene data show CDR1 as MNHEY and CDR2 as SVGAGI. There are 16 residues in the CDR3. J lost 5 bases, V lost 2 bases, and 9 bases had no gene match. The CDR3: CASSYQSGTSAHEQYF. CDR3 DNA: TGTGCCAGCAGTTACCAATCCGGGACTAGCGCCCACGAGCAGTACTTC.

The genes are TRBV29-1 and TRBJ2-1; TRBD2 agrees at 8 bases. The germline V gene encodes CDR1 SQVTM and CDR2 ANQGSEA. The CDR3 is 13 residues long. Unmatched junction bases numbered 3, after V lost 3 bases and J lost 5 bases. Written as DNA, the CDR3 is TGCAGCGTTGACGGGGGGGCAAACAATGAGCAGTTCTTC. This codes for CSVDGGANNEQFF.

J is TRBJ2-7 and V is TRBV2, with TRBD2 matching 9 bases. CDR1 SNHLY and CDR2 FYNNEI come from the germline V gene. The CDR3 is 15 amino acids. Trimming removed 4 bases from V and 4 bases from J; junction bases left unmatched: 8. The CDR3 region has the DNA TGTGCCAGCAGTGGTTGGCTAGCGGGAAAATACGAGCAGTACTTC. As protein: CASSGWLAGKYEQYF. The variable domain in full, with the rest retrieved from reference TRBV2 and TRBJ2-7, is EPEVTQTPSHQVTQMGQEVILRCVPISNHLYFYWYRQILGQKVEFLVSFYNNEISEKSEIFDDQFSVERPDGSNFTLKIRSTKLEDSAMYFCASSGWLAGKYEQYFGPGTRLTVT.

This clonotype was detected once. The V and J genes are TRBV6-2 or TRBV6-3 and TRBJ2-7; TRBD2 might be the D (6 bases). The CDR3 consists of 16 residues. Trimming took off 4 bases at V and 0 bases at J, with 16 bases between the two ends. Per the germline V gene, CDR1 is MNHEY and CDR2 is SVGEGT. The CDR3 nucleotides read TGTGCCAGCAGTTCCCTCGGGGACTGGAGCTCCTACGAGCAGTACTTC. Translation gives CASSSLGDWSSYEQYF.

The chain has TRBV7-8 and TRBJ2-2; D is undetermined. The V gene lost 3 bases and the J gene lost 1 base, with 6 bases spanning the gap. Germline CDR1 SGHVS, CDR2 FQNEAQ. This CDR3 comprises 14 residues. CDR3 coding DNA: TGTGCCAGCAGCTTCGGGCGGAACACCGGGGAGCTGTTTTTT. It yields the protein CASSFGRNTGELFF.

This clonotype occurred a few times. The rearrangement joins TRBV27 to TRBJ2-6; tentative D call: TRBD2 (6 bases). Looked up from germline, CDR1 is MNHEY and CDR2 is SMNVEV (reference sequence). Trimming took 6 bases from V and 0 from J, leaving 9 bases between them. The CDR3 spans 15 residues. The CDR3 loop is CASSPGVSGANVLTF. In DNA, the CDR3 is TGTGCCAGCAGCCCGGGAGTCTCTGGGGCCAACGTCCTGACTTTC. The variable domain in full, completed from reference TRBV27 and TRBJ2-6, reads EAQVTQNPRYLITVTGKKLTVTCSQNMNHEYMSWYRQDPGLGLRQIYYSMNVEVTDKGDVPEGYKVSRKEKRNFPLILESPSPNQTSLYFCASSPGVSGANVLTFGAGSRLTVL.

The genes are TRBV4-3 and TRBJ2-1, with D possibly being TRBD2 (6 bases). The germline CDR1 and CDR2 sequences are LGHNA and YSLEER. This CDR3 has 14 residues. V was shortened by 3 bases and J by 7 bases, with 13 bases between the two germline ends. The CDR3 protein is CASSHRGEGNEQFF. The CDR3 region has the DNA TGCGCCAGCAGCCATCGCGGGGAAGGGAATGAGCAGTTCTTC.

The chain links TRBV7-9 to TRBJ2-1; D is uncertain. The V gene lost 5 bases and the J gene lost 10 bases, with 12 bases spanning the gap. Germline V CDR1 and CDR2: SEHNR, FQNEAQ (reference sequence). The CDR3 sequence is 12 residues long. CDR3 nucleotide sequence: TGTGCCAGCAGCCCCCAGACCCCCGAGCAGTTCTTC. Translating gives CASSPQTPEQFF.

This chain joins TRBV12-3 or TRBV12-4 and TRBJ1-1; D gene unclear. CDR3 size: 11 residues. V dropped 5 bases and J dropped 6 bases, with 7 bases sitting between them. The CDR3 loop is CASSNGPEAFF. CDR3 bases: TGTGCCAGCAGTAACGGACCTGAAGCTTTCTTT.

The genes are TRBV4-1 and TRBJ2-1; unclear D gene. Per the germline V gene, CDR1 is MGHRA and CDR2 is YSYEKL. The V gene lost 5 bases and the J gene lost 5 bases, with 10 bases spanning the gap. This CDR3 has 13 residues. The CDR3 region has the DNA TGCGCCAGCAGCTACTACATCCACAATGAGCAGTTCTTC. Its protein product is CASSYYIHNEQFF.

This chain uses TRBV15 with TRBJ2-3, with 7 bases lining up with TRBD1. The CDR3 runs 14 residues. V lost 8 bases and J lost 1; bases outside the gene matches: 6. Germline assignment: CDR1 LNHNV and CDR2 YYDKDF (reference sequence). CDR3 bases: TGTGCCACCTCCAGGGGGACAGGCACAGATACGCAGTATTTT. Encoded protein: CATSRGTGTDTQYF. The complete variable domain, with remaining parts taken from reference TRBV15 and TRBJ2-3, reads DAMVIQNPRYQVTQFGKPVTLSCSQTLNHNVMYWYQQKSSQAPKLLFHYYDKDFNNEADTPDNFQSRRPNTSFCFLDIRSPGLGDTAMYLCATSRGTGTDTQYFGPGTRLTVL.